This T cell receptor beta chain was captured in a study of PD-1 blockade in classical Hodgkin lymphoma. The study's findings and limits: Complete responders entered with baseline diversity on par with newly diagnosed patients, the results showed.

CDR3 size: 13 residues. V was clipped by 0 bases and J by 7 bases, with 9 bases between them. Germline assignment: CDR1 MGHRA and CDR2 YSYEKL. Some clones are missing from TCRdb's copy, which holds only in-frame ones; the method was immunoSEQ multiplex PCR. The data show tens of thousands of clones, over 75% seen once. Each and every patient relapsed after autologous stem cell transplantation, and patients got differing brentuximab vedotin exposure. Remarks on this clone: Its target is unknown.

Specimen: peripheral blood mononuclear cells (PBMCs), collected at baseline. The origin of this receptor is a human donor with classical Hodgkin lymphoma. The V gene is TRBV4-1, the J gene TRBJ1-1; D is unclear. As DNA, the CDR3 is TGCGCCAGCAGCCAAGATCTCAGGCTTGAAGCTTTCTTT. This codes for CASSQDLRLEAFF.